The 14 T cell receptor beta chains in this list originate from one sample, sequenced in a study of blood T cell repertoires in COVID-19. Sequencing used immunoSEQ multiplex PCR; TCRdb keeps in-frame clones, though not all of them. The sample holds about 210,000 clones, 90% to 95% seen once. The sequenced material came from peripheral blood. The source is a man aged 30 to 39 with acute or convalescent COVID-19.

V and J are TRBV4-1 and TRBJ2-5; maybe TRBD2 (5 bases). The ends were cut back, 4 bases at V and 5 bases at J, with 17 bases in the middle. The germline V gene has CDR1 MGHRA and CDR2 YSYEKL. CDR3 size: 15 residues. CDR3 bases: TGCGCCAGCAGCCCCGGGATCGGGAATCGGGAGACCCAGTACTTC. Protein sequence: CASSPGIGNRETQYF.

The chain couples TRBV19 to TRBJ2-3, with 7 bases lining up with TRBD2. V trimming: 2 bases; J trimming: 5 bases; junction bases outside the gene matches: 7. The CDR3 is made up of 15 amino acids. Germline CDR1 reads LNHDA; CDR2 reads SQIVND (reference sequence). CDR3 amino acids: CASSIRGTMIDTQYF. The CDR3 DNA sequence: TGTGCCAGTAGTATACGGGGGACTATGATAGATACGCAGTATTTT. Supplemented by reference TRBV19 and TRBJ2-3, the full variable domain reads DGGITQSPKYLFRKEGQNVTLSCEQNLNHDAMYWYRQDPGQGLRLIYYSQIVNDFQKGDIAEGYSVSREKKESFPLTVTSAQKNPTAFYLCASSIRGTMIDTQYFGPGTRLTVL.

The gene calls are TRBV7-9 and TRBJ2-5, with TRBD2 identical over 10 bases. CDR1 is SEHNR, CDR2 FQNEAQ, per germline (reference sequence). This CDR3 contains 16 residues. J was trimmed by 5 bases and V by 4 bases; bases with no gene match: 10. The CDR3: CASSSPGAGGRETQYF. CDR3 bases: TGTGCCAGCAGCTCCCCCGGAGCGGGGGGGCGGGAGACCCAGTACTTC.

The rearrangement uses TRBV11-3 and TRBJ2-3; 12 bases are a match to TRBD1. The germline CDR1 and CDR2 sequences are SGHNT and YENEEA. This CDR3 is built from 12 residues. The V gene end was trimmed by 5 bases and the J gene end by 12 bases; junction bases not matched to a gene: 3. Written as DNA, the CDR3 is TGTGCCAGCAGCCCGGGGACAGGGGGCCAGTATTTT. Protein product: CASSPGTGGQYF.

V usage is TRBV19 and J usage is TRBJ2-7, with 7 nucleotides matching TRBD1. CDR1 is LNHDA, CDR2 SQIVND, per germline (reference sequence). This CDR3 spans 18 amino acids. With 7 bases clipped from V and 4 bases from J, the junction kept 22 bases outside the gene matches. CDR3 sequence: CASNSVPRNRGTEYEQYF. The CDR3 DNA is TGTGCCAGTAATTCGGTCCCCCGAAATAGGGGGACAGAATACGAGCAGTACTTC.

In nucleotides, the CDR3 is TGCGCCAGCAGGGGACTAGCGGATTTCCGCACTAGCACAGATACGCAGTATTTT. Amino acid sequence: CASRGLADFRTSTDTQYF. This rearrangement joins TRBV5-1 to TRBJ2-3; 11 nucleotides agree with TRBD2. V lost 5 bases and J lost 0; bases outside the gene matches: 11. CDR1 is SGHRS, CDR2 YFSETQ, per germline. CDR3 length: 18 residues. The whole variable domain, filled in from reference TRBV5-1 and TRBJ2-3, reads KAGVTQTPRYLIKTRGQQVTLSCSPISGHRSVSWYQQTPGQGLQFLFEYFSETQRNKGNFPGRFSGRQFSNSRSEMNVSTLELGDSALYLCASRGLADFRTSTDTQYFGPGTRLTVL.

The chain combines TRBV4-2 with TRBJ2-1; 8 nucleotides match TRBD2. V lost 1 base, J lost 7 bases, and 6 bases stayed unmatched. Germline V lookup: CDR1 LGHNA, CDR2 YNFKEQ. There are 15 residues in the CDR3. In nucleotides, the CDR3 is TGTGCCAGCAGCCAAGCAAGGGCGGGGGGTAATGAGCAGTTCTTC. Its protein product is CASSQARAGGNEQFF.

V usage is TRBV6-6 and J usage is TRBJ1-5; unclear D gene. CDR3 length: 14 residues. The V gene lost 4 bases and the J gene lost 4 bases, with 11 bases spanning the gap. In germline, CDR1 is MNHNY, CDR2 SVGAGI (reference sequence). In nucleotides, the CDR3 is TGTGCCAGCAGTTTCGTAACAGAGAATCAGCCCCAGCATTTT. It codes for CASSFVTENQPQHF.

The rearrangement links TRBV5-6 to TRBJ1-3, with 8 bases fitting TRBD1. Looked up from germline, CDR1 is SGHDT and CDR2 is YYEEEE. V was clipped by 3 bases and J by 5 bases; unmatched bases: 7. The CDR3 is made up of 15 amino acids. The CDR3 sequence is CASSSSRTGRNTIYF. The CDR3 nucleotides are TGTGCCAGCAGCTCCTCCCGGACAGGGAGAAACACCATATATTTT. The entire variable domain, with the rest obtained from reference TRBV5-6 and TRBJ1-3, is as follows: DAGVTQSPTHLIKTRGQQVTLRCSPKSGHDTVSWYQQALGQGPQFIFQYYEEEERQRGNFPDRFSGHQFPNYSSELNVNALLLGDSALYLCASSSSRTGRNTIYFGEGSWLTVV.

The chain employs TRBV19 and TRBJ2-7, with a possible D match to TRBD1 (6 bases). The CDR3 length is 13 residues. Germline assignment: CDR1 LNHDA and CDR2 SQIVND (reference sequence). Trimming pared 6 bases from V and 1 base from J, leaving 10 bases between. The CDR3 DNA follows: TGTGCCAGTAGACCCCAGGGGTCCTACGAGCAGTACTTC. Amino acids: CASRPQGSYEQYF.

V and J are TRBV5-1 and TRBJ2-2; 11 bases map to TRBD1. There are 16 residues in the CDR3. Germline values: CDR1 SGHRS, CDR2 YFSETQ. V lost 6 bases, J lost 3 bases, and 7 bases stayed unmatched. The CDR3 nucleotides are TGCGCCAGCACCCTAAGGGACAGGGGGGACACCGGGGAGCTGTTTTTT. This translates into CASTLRDRGDTGELFF.

This rearrangement joins TRBV9 to TRBJ1-1, with 8 bases identical to TRBD1. The CDR3 extends over 17 amino acids. CDR1 SGDLS and CDR2 YYNGEE come from the germline V gene. The ends lost 3 bases at V and 4 bases at J; junction bases unmatched: 14. The CDR3 loop reads CASSEGGQGAMGTEAFF. In DNA, the CDR3 is TGTGCCAGCAGCGAGGGGGGTCAGGGGGCGATGGGCACTGAAGCTTTCTTT.

This rearrangement joins TRBV3-1 (or the pseudogene TRBV3-2) to TRBJ1-1; D is undetermined. V was clipped by 4 bases and J by 2 bases, with 14 bases between them. Looked up from germline, CDR1 is LGHDT and CDR2 is YNNKEL (reference sequence). The CDR3 sequence is 15 residues long. CDR3 DNA: TGTGCCAGCAGCCGGAAGACTGCCCTTAACACTGAAGCTTTCTTT. Translating it yields CASSRKTALNTEAFF.

This clone was observed once. V gene TRBV4-1 combines with J gene TRBJ2-3; 10 bases are a match to TRBD2. Germline values: CDR1 MGHRA, CDR2 YSYEKL. The trim removed 4 bases at V and 2 bases at J, leaving 9 bases unmatched. The CDR3 is 17 amino acids. CDR3 amino acids: CASSPTAGGVVTDTQYF. The CDR3 region has the DNA TGCGCCAGCAGCCCTACAGCGGGAGGGGTTGTCACAGATACGCAGTATTTT.